This T cell receptor delta chain was sequenced for a study of gamma-delta T cells after stem cell transplantation. This clone was counted a few times. One base separates it from a far larger clone, so it is likely a read error. This sample also contains other DNA sequences that code for the same CDR3. The CDR3 length is 19 residues. In germline, CDR1 is GEAIGNYY, CDR2 EKD. V shed 3 bases and J 3 bases; nucleotides not matched to a gene: 18. TCRdb made new clone calls on the RT-PCR reads using CATT. The data hold thousands of delta-chain clones, with approximately 3.5% observed a single time. Sequenced: gamma-delta T cells. The chain recombines TRDV2 with TRDJ1; 10 bases fit TRDD3. The sequence was obtained from a human donor. It is not recorded whose cells these are; they may come from a transplant donor. CDR3 residues: CACDALEGTGGSYADKLIF. CDR3 sequence (DNA): TGTGCCTGTGACGCCTTAGAGGGTACTGGGGGATCTTACGCCGATAAACTCATCTTT.